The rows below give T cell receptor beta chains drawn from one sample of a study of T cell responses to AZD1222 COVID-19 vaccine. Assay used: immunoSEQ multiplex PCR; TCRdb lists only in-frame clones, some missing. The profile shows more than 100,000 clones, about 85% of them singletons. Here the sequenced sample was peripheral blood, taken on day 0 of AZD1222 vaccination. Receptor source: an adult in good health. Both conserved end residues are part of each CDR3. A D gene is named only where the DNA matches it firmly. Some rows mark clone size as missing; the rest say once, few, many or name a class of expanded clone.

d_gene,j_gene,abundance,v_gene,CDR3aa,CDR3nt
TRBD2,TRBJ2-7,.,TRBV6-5,CASSYSTSGRYEQYF,TGTGCCAGCAGTTACTCTACTAGCGGGAGATACGAGCAGTACTTC
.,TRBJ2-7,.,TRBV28,CASSFPSGSGDF,TGTGCCAGCAGTTTTCCCTCAGGTTCCGGGGACTTC
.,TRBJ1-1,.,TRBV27,CASTLLFGGNTEAFF,TGTGCCAGCACCCTATTGTTCGGGGGGAACACTGAAGCTTTCTTT
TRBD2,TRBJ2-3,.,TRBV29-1,CSAHSGGGYTQYF,TGCAGCGCTCATAGCGGGGGCGGGTATACGCAGTATTTT
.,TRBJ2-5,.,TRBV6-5,CASTMGLPPGETQYF,TGTGCCAGCACCATGGGACTCCCTCCGGGAGAGACCCAGTACTTC
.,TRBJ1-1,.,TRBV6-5,CASSYSPVNTEAFF,TGTGCCAGCAGTTACTCGCCGGTGAACACTGAAGCTTTCTTT
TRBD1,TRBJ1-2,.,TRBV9,CASNTDPGTGYGYTF,TGTGCCAGCAATACTGATCCTGGGACAGGGTATGGCTACACCTTC
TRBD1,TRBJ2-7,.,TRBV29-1,CSVRRGAGGTYEQYF,TGCAGCGTCCGGAGGGGGGCAGGGGGCACCTACGAGCAGTACTTC
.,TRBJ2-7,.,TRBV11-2,CASSLGATGPYEQYF,TGTGCCAGCAGCTTAGGGGCGACAGGCCCCTACGAGCAGTACTTC
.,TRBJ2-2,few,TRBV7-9,CASSGGYYTGELFF,TGTGCCAGCAGCGGGGGTTACTACACCGGGGAGCTGTTTTTT
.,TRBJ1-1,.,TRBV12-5,CASGLIGESYEAFF,TGTGCTAGTGGTTTAATAGGGGAGTCCTATGAAGCTTTCTTT
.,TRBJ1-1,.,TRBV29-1,CSVERENTEAFF,TGCAGCGTTGAAAGAGAAAACACTGAAGCTTTCTTT
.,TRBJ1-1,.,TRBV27,CASSFGPRTEAFF,TGTGCCAGCAGTTTCGGGCCGCGGACTGAAGCTTTCTTT
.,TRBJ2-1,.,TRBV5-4,CASSPLGGNEQFF,TGTGCCAGCAGCCCCCTAGGTGGGAATGAGCAGTTCTTC
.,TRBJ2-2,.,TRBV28,CAIDSPGELFF,TGTGCCATCGACTCCCCCGGGGAGCTGTTTTTT
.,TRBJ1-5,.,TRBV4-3,CASSEGGINQPQHF,TGCGCCAGCAGTGAGGGGGGGATCAATCAGCCCCAGCATTTT
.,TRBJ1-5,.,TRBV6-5,CASSRQGNNQPQHF,TGTGCCAGCAGCCGTCAGGGGAACAATCAGCCCCAGCATTTT
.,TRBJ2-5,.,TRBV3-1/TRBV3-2,CASSQRATLEETQYF,TGTGCCAGCAGCCAACGGGCGACCTTAGAGGAGACCCAGTACTTC
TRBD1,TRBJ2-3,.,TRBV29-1,CSGVPGQGGTDTQYF,TGCAGTGGGGTGCCGGGACAGGGGGGGACAGATACGCAGTATTTT
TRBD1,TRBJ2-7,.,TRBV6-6,CASGEQGAFYEQYF,TGTGCCAGCGGAGAGCAGGGGGCCTTCTACGAGCAGTACTTC